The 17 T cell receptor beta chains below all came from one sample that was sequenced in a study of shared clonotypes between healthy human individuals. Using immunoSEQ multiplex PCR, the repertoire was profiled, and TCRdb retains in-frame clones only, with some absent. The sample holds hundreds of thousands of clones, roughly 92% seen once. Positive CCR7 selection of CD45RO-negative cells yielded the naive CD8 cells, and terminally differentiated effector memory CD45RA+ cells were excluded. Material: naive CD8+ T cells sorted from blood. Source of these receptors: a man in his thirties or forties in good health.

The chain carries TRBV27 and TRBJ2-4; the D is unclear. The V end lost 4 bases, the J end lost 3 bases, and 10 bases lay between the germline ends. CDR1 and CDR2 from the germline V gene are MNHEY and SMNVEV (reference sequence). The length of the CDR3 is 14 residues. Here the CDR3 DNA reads TGTGCCAGCAGTTCCTTCAGAAGCAAAAACATTCAGTACTTC. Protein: CASSSFRSKNIQYF.

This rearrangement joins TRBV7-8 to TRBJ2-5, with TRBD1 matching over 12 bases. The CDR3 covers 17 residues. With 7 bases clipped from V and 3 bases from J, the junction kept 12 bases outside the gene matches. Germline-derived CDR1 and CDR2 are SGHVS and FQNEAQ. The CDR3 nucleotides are TGTGCCAGCACCGGGACAGGGGGCGGCATTTTAGAAGAGACCCAGTACTTC. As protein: CASTGTGGGILEETQYF.

The DNA for the CDR3 is TGTGCCAGCAGTACCGGAGGGGGACCGAACACTGAAGCTTTCTTT. It specifies CASSTGGGPNTEAFF. The chain combines TRBV2 with TRBJ1-1; perhaps TRBD1 as D (6 bases). Trimming took off 5 bases at V and 1 base at J, with 14 bases between the two ends. The germline V gene encodes CDR1 SNHLY and CDR2 FYNNEI. This CDR3 is built from 15 residues.

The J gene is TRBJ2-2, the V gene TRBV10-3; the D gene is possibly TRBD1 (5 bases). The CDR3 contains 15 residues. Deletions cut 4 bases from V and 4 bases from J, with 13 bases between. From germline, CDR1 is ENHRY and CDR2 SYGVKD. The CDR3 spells CAISAYQGATGELFF. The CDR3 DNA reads TGTGCCATCAGTGCTTATCAGGGTGCCACCGGGGAGCTGTTTTTT.

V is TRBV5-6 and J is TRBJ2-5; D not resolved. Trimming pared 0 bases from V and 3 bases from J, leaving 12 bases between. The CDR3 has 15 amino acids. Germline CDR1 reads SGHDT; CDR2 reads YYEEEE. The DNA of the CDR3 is TGTGCCAGCAGCTTGGGCAGGAGTAGAAAAGAGACCCAGTACTTC. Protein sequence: CASSLGRSRKETQYF. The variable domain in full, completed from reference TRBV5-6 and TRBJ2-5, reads DAGVTQSPTHLIKTRGQQVTLRCSPKSGHDTVSWYQQALGQGPQFIFQYYEEEERQRGNFPDRFSGHQFPNYSSELNVNALLLGDSALYLCASSLGRSRKETQYFGPGTRLLVL.

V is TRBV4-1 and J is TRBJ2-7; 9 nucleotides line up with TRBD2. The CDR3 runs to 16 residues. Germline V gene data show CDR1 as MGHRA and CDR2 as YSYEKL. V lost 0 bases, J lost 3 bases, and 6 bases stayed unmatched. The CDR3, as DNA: TGCGCCAGCAGCCAAGAGGGGCTAGCGGGGAACTACGAGCAGTACTTC. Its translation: CASSQEGLAGNYEQYF.

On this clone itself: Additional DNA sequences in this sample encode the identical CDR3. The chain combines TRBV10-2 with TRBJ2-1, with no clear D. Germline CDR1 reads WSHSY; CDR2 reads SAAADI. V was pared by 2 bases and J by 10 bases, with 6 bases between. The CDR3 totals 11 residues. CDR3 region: CASSEGSEQFF. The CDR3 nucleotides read TGCGCCAGCAGTGAGGGGTCGGAGCAGTTCTTC.

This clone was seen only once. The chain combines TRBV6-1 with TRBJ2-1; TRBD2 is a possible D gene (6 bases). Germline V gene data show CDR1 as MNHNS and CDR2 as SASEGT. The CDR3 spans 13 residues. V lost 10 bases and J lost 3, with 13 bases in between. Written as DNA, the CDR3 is TGTGCCATTCTCCGACTAGACTACAATGAGCAGTTCTTC. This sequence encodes CAILRLDYNEQFF.

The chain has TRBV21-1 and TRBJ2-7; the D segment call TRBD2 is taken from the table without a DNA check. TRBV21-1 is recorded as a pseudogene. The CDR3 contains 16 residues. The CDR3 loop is CASSKSQASGSNEQYF. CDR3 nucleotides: TGTGCCAGCAGCAAAAGTCAGGCTAGCGGGTCCAACGAGCAGTACTTC.

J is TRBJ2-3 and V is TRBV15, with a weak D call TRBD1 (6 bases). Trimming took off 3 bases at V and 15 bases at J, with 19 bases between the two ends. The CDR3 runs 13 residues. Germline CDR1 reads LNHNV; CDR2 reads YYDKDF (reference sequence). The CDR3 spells CATSRGVRDIGYF. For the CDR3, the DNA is TGTGCCACCAGCAGGGGGGTTAGGGACATCGGTTATTTT.

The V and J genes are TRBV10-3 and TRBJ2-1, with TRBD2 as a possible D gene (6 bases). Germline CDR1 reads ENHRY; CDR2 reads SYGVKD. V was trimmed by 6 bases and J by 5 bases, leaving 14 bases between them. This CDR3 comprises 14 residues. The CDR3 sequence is CAIRDTGENNEQFF. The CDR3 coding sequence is TGTGCCATCAGGGATACGGGAGAAAACAATGAGCAGTTCTTC.

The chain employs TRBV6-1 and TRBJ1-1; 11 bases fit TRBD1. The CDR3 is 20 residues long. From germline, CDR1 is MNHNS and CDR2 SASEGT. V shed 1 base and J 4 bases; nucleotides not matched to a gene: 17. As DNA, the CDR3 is TGTGCCAGCAGTGAAGAACGAGGACAGGGGGCTTTTCTACTCGGCACTGAAGCTTTCTTT. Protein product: CASSEERGQGAFLLGTEAFF.

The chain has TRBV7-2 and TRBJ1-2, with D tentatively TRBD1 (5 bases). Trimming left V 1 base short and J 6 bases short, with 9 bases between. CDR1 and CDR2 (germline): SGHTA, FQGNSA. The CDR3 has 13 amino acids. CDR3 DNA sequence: TGTGCCAGCAGCTTAGGGGCAGGGAATGGCTACACCTTC. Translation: CASSLGAGNGYTF.

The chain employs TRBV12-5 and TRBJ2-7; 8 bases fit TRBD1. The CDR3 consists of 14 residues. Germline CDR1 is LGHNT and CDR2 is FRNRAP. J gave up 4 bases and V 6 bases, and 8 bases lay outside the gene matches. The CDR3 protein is CASGSGQGAYEQYF. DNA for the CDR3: TGTGCTAGTGGCTCCGGACAGGGCGCTTACGAGCAGTACTTC.

The CDR3 nucleotides read TGTGCCAGCAGCCCATGGACGACACAAACCGGGGAGCTGTTTTTT. As protein: CASSPWTTQTGELFF. V and J are TRBV7-9 and TRBJ2-2; D is ambiguous. CDR3 length equals 15 residues. Trimming removed 5 bases from V and 5 bases from J, with 15 bases in between. Germline-derived CDR1 and CDR2 are SEHNR and FQNEAQ (reference sequence).

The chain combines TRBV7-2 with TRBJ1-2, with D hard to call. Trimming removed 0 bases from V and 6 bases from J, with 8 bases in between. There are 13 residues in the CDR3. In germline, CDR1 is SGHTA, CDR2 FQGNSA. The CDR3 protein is CASSLASGDGYTF. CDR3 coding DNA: TGTGCCAGCAGCTTAGCGTCAGGTGATGGCTACACCTTC.

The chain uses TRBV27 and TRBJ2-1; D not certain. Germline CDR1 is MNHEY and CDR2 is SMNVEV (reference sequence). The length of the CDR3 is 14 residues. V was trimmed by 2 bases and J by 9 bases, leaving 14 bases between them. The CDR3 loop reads CASSLPARPGEQFF. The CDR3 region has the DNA TGTGCCAGCAGTTTACCCGCCCGCCCGGGTGAGCAGTTCTTC.